This T cell receptor beta chain was found in a study of T cell responses to AZD1222 COVID-19 vaccine. General study results and limits: Clonal diversity was possibly underestimated, and the donors were mostly white British, with more females. Sampling that yielded the repertoires occurred only after the peak T cell response. Seropositivity was recorded at baseline in only 5 or 6 AZD1222 recipients.

Concerning this clone: What it recognizes is unknown.

J lost 7 bases, V lost 4 bases, and 11 bases had no gene match. Germline loops: CDR1 MDHEN, CDR2 SYDVKM. The CDR3 runs to 17 residues. Produced via immunoSEQ multiplex PCR; TCRdb's table is partial and in-frame only. The sample holds about 81,000 clones, about nine tenths seen once. The genes are TRBV28 and TRBJ1-6; TRBD1 agrees at 9 bases. The receptor was derived from an adult who received the AZD1222 COVID-19 vaccine. This sample comprised peripheral blood, obtained 28 days after the second AZD1222 dose. CDR3 in amino acids: CASSSGQGPGRNSPLHF. DNA of the CDR3: TGTGCCAGCAGTTCGGGACAGGGCCCAGGTAGAAATTCACCCCTCCACTTT.